One T cell receptor (beta chain) is described in this entry. What this receptor recognizes is not known. Per-nucleotide qualities are absent, and no much larger clonotype sits a single base away. The data stem from a study of blood T cell repertoires in COVID-19 (dated by TCRdb to the early 2020s). Background for the entire study: Samples covering the acute and convalescent phases of COVID-19 were provided by collaborators in the United States, Italy and Spain. A de-identified subject ID, COVID-19 status, age in years and sex were almost always included in the sample metadata. Subjects who had been exposed to COVID-19, were actively infected with it, or had recovered from it provided the deeply sampled blood TCRbeta repertoires that made up the dataset. The repertoires were released in a freely available public database intended as a resource for research on the immune response to SARS-CoV-2. The prospective study material was composed of cDNA or gDNA derived from T cells, B-cell-depleted T cells, or PBMCs. The samples were drawn from two sources: the first 160 participants of the ongoing ImmuneRACE study, and 950 to 1,500 subjects contributed by 6 global collaborators. Where available, HLA class I and class II types were obtained from metadata supplied by the sample provider rather than from assay-based typing. The investigation overall reported the following: The quantity of clinical and demographic metadata differed by source and by participant and was supplied without curation.

Enrolling through a virtual design, the prospective study's participants ranged in age from about 18 to 89 years and lived across some 22 United States geographic areas. In the prospective study, cohorts were assigned on the basis of participant-reported clinical history obtained from a screening survey and a study questionnaire. For ImmuneRACE Cohort 3, a participant was defined as recovered based on two consecutive negative NP/OP PCR tests, clearance by a healthcare professional, or resolution of symptoms. Mobile phlebotomists in the prospective study collected whole blood, serum and a nasopharyngeal or oropharyngeal swab from every participant. Prospective study participants could optionally give additional blood draws and questionnaires over an approximately 2-month period. Prospective study blood samples were shipped either frozen or at room temperature before DNA extraction. TCRbeta CDR3 regions were amplified from genomic DNA by means of the immunoSEQ Assay, a bias-controlled multiplex PCR. The authors' pipeline ran thus. Nucleated cell counts per sample were estimated from amplification of reference gene primers within the assay. Sequence reads were collapsed and filtered to measure the absolute abundance of every unique TCRbeta CDR3 rearrangement. For each sample, productive Simpson clonality was calculated by taking the square root of Simpson's diversity index across productive rearrangements. In TCRdb, the immuneACCESS table is reduced to in-frame sequences with V and J assigned. These tables do not hold every clone; where another copy was compared, an unresolved V gene accounts for under half, and the others remain unexplained. D and trimming come from the DNA, and the V and J calls and clone size come from that table. This sample has 150,000 to 200,000 clones in its table, and about four fifths of those were observed once. The top ten constitute 12% of the sample.

At the junction V is shortened by 3 bases and J by 10 bases, with 15 bases in between. The CDR3 holds 13 amino acids from the cysteine to the phenylalanine. Only the CDR3 portion is preserved as DNA: 39 bases, with reading frame beginning at the first base. CDR1 and CDR2, looked up from the germline V gene, are ENHRY and SYGVKD. This clonotype was sampled from a man aged 45 to 65 who had recovered from COVID-19. Specimen: PBMCs or T cells enriched from blood (not recorded which). The V gene is TRBV10-3 and the J gene is TRBJ1-1; perhaps TRBD1 is the D gene, with 6 bases matching. The CDR3 sequence is CAISDSPGTPAFF. The bases are TGTGCCATCAGTGATAGCCCTGGGACACCAGCTTTCTTT.